One TCR beta chain is described in this entry. The V end was cut by 7 bases, the J end by 7 bases, with 13 bases between. The V gene's germline CDR1 is SGHAT and CDR2 FQNNGV. The CDR3 sequence is 13 residues long. This sample is part of a study of blood T cell repertoires in COVID-19. Study-level information: Collection of acute and convalescent COVID-19 samples took place in the United States, Italy and Spain. T cells, B-cell-depleted T cells, or PBMCs provided the cDNA or gDNA that served as material.

Source study methods: Reference gene primer amplification in the assay estimated nucleated cell counts. Profiling relied on immunoSEQ multiplex PCR, and the TCRdb table lists in-frame clones only, not all of them. That table supplies the V and J calls and clone size; D and trimming were determined from the DNA. Counted here are around 450,000 clones, 75% to 90% occurring once; the ten biggest clones make up 4.3%. This sequence was found in a woman aged 25 to 39 with acute or convalescent COVID-19. This chain uses TRBV11-2 with TRBJ2-2; D not resolved. Sequencing was performed on peripheral blood. DNA for the CDR3: TGTGCCAGCACCCAATCAGGCAACGGGGAGCTGTTTTTT. Its protein product is CASTQSGNGELFF.